This TCR beta chain was recovered during a study of human T cells and chemical hapten exposure. CDR1 is MDHEN and CDR2 is SYDVKM in the germline V gene. This CDR3 comprises 16 residues. The ends were cut back, 6 bases at V and 4 bases at J, with 19 bases in the middle. This clonotype was picked up a small number of times. Specified time point: patch test 3, about 24 weeks after DPC sensitization. This sample's treatment: therapeutic diphenylcyclopropenone sensitization with weekly scalp DPC. Library construction involved attaching unique molecular identifiers to individual cDNA molecules, which allowed quantitative, reproducible TCR counting. MiXCR was run by TCRdb on the RACE reads, yielding one entry per CDR3 protein. The table includes roughly 89,000 distinct CDR3 sequences, around 9.9% detected once.

The starting material was whole blood, obtained in connection with sensitization to the hapten diphenylcyclopropenone (DPC). The rearrangement uses TRBV28 and TRBJ2-1; TRBD1 is a possible D gene (6 bases). The sequence came from a woman aged 30 to 39 with alopecia areata. Some clones in this sample may be carry-over from other donors' samples. The CDR3 sequence is CASSRLWTDSYNEQFF. DNA of the CDR3: TGTGCCAGCAGCCGGCTCTGGACAGACTCTTACAATGAGCAGTTCTTC.